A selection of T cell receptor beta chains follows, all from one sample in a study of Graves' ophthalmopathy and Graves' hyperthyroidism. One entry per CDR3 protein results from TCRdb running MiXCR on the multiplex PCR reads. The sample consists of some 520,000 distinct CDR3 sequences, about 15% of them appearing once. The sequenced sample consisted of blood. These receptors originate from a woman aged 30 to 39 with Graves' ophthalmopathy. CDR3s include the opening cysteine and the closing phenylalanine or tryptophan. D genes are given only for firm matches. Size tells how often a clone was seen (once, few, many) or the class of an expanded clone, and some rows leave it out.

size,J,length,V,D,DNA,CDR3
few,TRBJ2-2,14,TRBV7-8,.,TGTGCCAGCAGCTTACGTCTTTCCACCGGGGAGCTGTTTTTT,CASSLRLSTGELFF
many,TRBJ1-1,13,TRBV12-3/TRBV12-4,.,TGTGCCAGCAGTTTAGAACGGACCTCTGAAGCTTTCTTT,CASSLERTSEAFF
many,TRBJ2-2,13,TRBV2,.,TGTGCCAGCCTCGCCTCCAACACCGGGGAGCTGTTTTTT,CASLASNTGELFF
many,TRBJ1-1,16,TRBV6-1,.,TGTGCCAGCAGTGAAGGTCCAGGGAGAATGAACACTGAAGCTTTCTTT,CASSEGPGRMNTEAFF
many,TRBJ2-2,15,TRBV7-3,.,TGTGCCAGCAGCTTGTGGGGGGCCATCACCGGGGAGCTGTTTTTT,CASSLWGAITGELFF
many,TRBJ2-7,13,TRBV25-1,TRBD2,TGTGCCAGCAGTGAACTAGCGGCTTACGAGCAGTACTTC,CASSELAAYEQYF
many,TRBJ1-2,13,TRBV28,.,TGTGCCAGCACCCGTACGGAATTCTATGGCTACACCTTC,CASTRTEFYGYTF
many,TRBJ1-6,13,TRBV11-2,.,TGTGCCAGCAAGGACGGCATTAATTCACCCCTCCACTTT,CASKDGINSPLHF
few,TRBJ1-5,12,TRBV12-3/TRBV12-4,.,TGTGCCAGCACCCGAAGCAATCAGCCCCAGCATTTT,CASTRSNQPQHF
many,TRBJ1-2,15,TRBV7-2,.,TGTGCCAGCAGCTCGGGGGCACGAGACGGGTATGGCTACACCTTC,CASSSGARDGYGYTF
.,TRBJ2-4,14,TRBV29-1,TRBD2,TGCAGCGTTGTTGGCGGGAGGTCCAAAAACATTCAGTACTTC,CSVVGGRSKNIQYF
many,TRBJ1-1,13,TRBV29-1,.,TGCAGCGTTGAATTTAGGGGGAACACTGAAGCTTTCTTT,CSVEFRGNTEAFF
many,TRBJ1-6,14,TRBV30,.,TGTGCCTGGAAACGGGGTATCAGAAATTCACCCCTCCACTTT,CAWKRGIRNSPLHF
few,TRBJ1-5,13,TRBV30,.,TGTGCCTGGGCGGGGGGTCCCAATCAGCCCCAGCATTTT,CAWAGGPNQPQHF
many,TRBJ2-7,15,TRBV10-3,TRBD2,TGTGCCATCAGACCGGGACTAGCGGGAGGCTACGAGCAGTACTTC,CAIRPGLAGGYEQYF
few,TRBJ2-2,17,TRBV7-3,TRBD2,TGTGCCAGCAGCGAGGACGCGGGACTAGCGGCCACCGGGGAGCTGTTTTTT,CASSEDAGLAATGELFF
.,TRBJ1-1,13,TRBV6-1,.,TGTGCCAGCAGGCGAGGGAAGGACACTGAAGCTTTCTTT,CASRRGKDTEAFF
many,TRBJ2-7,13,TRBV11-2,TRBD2,TGTGCCACCCATAGGGCGGGAGTGGACGAGCAGTACTTC,CATHRAGVDEQYF
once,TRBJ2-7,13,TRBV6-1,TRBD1,TGTGCCAGCAGTAATCACAGGGGTGGCGAGCAGTACTTC,CASSNHRGGEQYF